Sequencing of this T cell receptor beta chain was carried out in a study of blood T cell repertoires in COVID-19. Study-wide background: COVID-19 samples from acute and convalescent phases originated in the United States, Italy and Spain. The cDNA or gDNA used as material had been derived from T cells, B-cell-depleted T cells, or PBMCs.

Sequencing was performed with immunoSEQ multiplex PCR; in TCRdb, only in-frame clones are kept and a portion is missing. The table lists just over 300,000 clones, around 90% of them singletons, with less than 2.5% in the top ten. The V segment lost 2 bases and the J segment 5 bases; nucleotides outside the gene matches: 6. Germline CDR1 SGHKS, CDR2 YYEKEE (reference sequence). The CDR3 runs to 15 residues. This clonotype originated in a young man with active or convalescent COVID-19. The sequenced material came from peripheral blood. The V and J genes are TRBV5-5 and TRBJ2-1; 8 bases line up with TRBD2. The CDR3 spells CASSLVRGAHNEQFF. For the CDR3, the DNA is TGTGCCAGCAGCTTAGTGCGGGGGGCCCACAATGAGCAGTTCTTC.